What follows are 32 T cell receptor beta chains derived from one specimen sequenced in a study of cytomegalovirus exposure and HLA in healthy donors. Both 60 Vbeta primers and 13 Jbeta primers went into the PCR. The table came from immunoSEQ multiplex PCR; TCRdb's copy has only in-frame clones and leaves some out. The data show over 95,000 clones, with 74% seen just once and more than 2% held by the top ten. What was sequenced was PBMCs. All receptors come from a human donor in good health.

The V call is TRBV6-6, the J call TRBJ2-7, with a weak D call TRBD1 (5 bases). Trimming stripped 7 bases from V and 0 bases from J, with 13 bases between. The CDR3 has 14 amino acids. Germline V CDR1 and CDR2: MNHNY, SVGAGI (reference sequence). The CDR3 loop reads CASTKTDNSYEQYF. The CDR3 DNA is TGTGCCAGCACTAAAACGGACAACTCCTACGAGCAGTACTTC.

This clone showed up just once. The V call is TRBV19, the J call TRBJ2-3, with D possibly being TRBD2 (7 bases). The V gene's germline CDR1 is LNHDA and CDR2 SQIVND (reference sequence). The length of the CDR3 is 15 residues. V was clipped by 5 bases and J by 4 bases, with 16 bases between them. The CDR3 region is CASSPMGGRSDTQYF. In DNA, the CDR3 is TGTGCCAGTAGTCCGATGGGGGGGCGTTCAGATACGCAGTATTTT.

The chain couples TRBV5-1 to TRBJ2-1; 7 bases match TRBD1. Unmatched junction bases numbered 5, after V lost 1 base and J lost 4 bases. The CDR3 contains 15 residues. The germline gives CDR1 SGHRS, CDR2 YFSETQ. Here the CDR3 DNA reads TGCGCCAGCAGCTTGTTCTCGACAGGGTACAATGAGCAGTTCTTC. Amino acid sequence: CASSLFSTGYNEQFF.

The CDR3 bases are TGTGCCAGCTCGCAGTCCGCCGGGACAGGGGCCTATGGCTACACCTTC. Residues: CASSQSAGTGAYGYTF. The V call is TRBV18, the J call TRBJ1-2; 10 nucleotides agree with TRBD1. In germline, CDR1 is KGHSH, CDR2 LQKENI. CDR3 size: 16 residues. Losses at the gene ends were 6 bases for V and 4 bases for J; bases not matched to a gene: 11.

This clone was seen a few times. J is TRBJ1-5 and V is TRBV25-1; tentative D call: TRBD1 (6 bases). Germline values: CDR1 MGHDK, CDR2 SYGVNS. The CDR3 is made up of 14 amino acids. Trimming removed 4 bases from V and 1 base from J, with 8 bases in between. Here the CDR3 DNA reads TGTGCCAGCAGTGTCACAGGGAGCAATCAGCCCCAGCATTTT. Its protein is CASSVTGSNQPQHF.

The V and J genes are TRBV28 and TRBJ2-7; 8 bases fit TRBD2. V lost 7 bases to trimming and J lost 2 bases; unmatched junction nucleotides: 4. Germline assignment: CDR1 MDHEN and CDR2 SYDVKM. The CDR3 loop spans 13 amino acids. CDR3 nucleotides: TGTGCCAGCACCTTAGCGGGAACCTACGAGCAGTACTTC. Amino acids: CASTLAGTYEQYF.

The rearrangement joins TRBV7-9 to TRBJ2-1; 7 bases match TRBD1. Germline trimming cut 3 bases from V and 6 bases from J; bases unmatched to any gene: 5. Looked up from germline, CDR1 is SEHNR and CDR2 is FQNEAQ (reference sequence). This CDR3 comprises 14 residues. The CDR3 DNA sequence: TGTGCCAGCAGCTTCAAGGGGGCGCCCAATGAGCAGTTCTTC. This sequence encodes CASSFKGAPNEQFF.

The rearrangement links TRBV7-6 to TRBJ1-2; a possible D gene is TRBD1 (6 bases). Trimming shortened V by 1 base and J by 4 bases, and 10 bases separated the two germline ends. Germline loops: CDR1 SGHVS, CDR2 FNYEAQ. This CDR3 has 14 amino acids. The CDR3 DNA is TGTGCCAGCAGCTTAGTTCAGGGGACCTATGGCTACACCTTC. Translated: CASSLVQGTYGYTF.

Here the CDR3 reads CASSVGTDNQPQHF. In DNA form, the CDR3 reads TGTGCCAGCAGCGTAGGGACAGATAATCAGCCCCAGCATTTT. The chain couples TRBV9 to TRBJ1-5, with TRBD1 as a possible D gene (6 bases). CDR3 length equals 14 residues. Trimming cost V 0 bases and J 4 bases, with 8 bases left between them. CDR1 is SGDLS and CDR2 is YYNGEE in the germline V gene.

The chain links TRBV15 to TRBJ2-7, with 8 bases aligning to TRBD1. Germline V gene lookup returns CDR1 LNHNV and CDR2 YYDKDF (reference sequence). CDR3 size: 15 residues. J gave up 3 bases and V 1 base, and 5 bases lay outside the gene matches. CDR3 in amino acids: CATSRGGTGHYEQYF. CDR3 DNA: TGTGCCACCAGCAGAGGGGGGACAGGACACTACGAGCAGTACTTC.

This clone was seen only a few times. The CDR3 nucleotides read TGCAGCGTTGCACAGGACAGGGAGACCGACGAGCAGTACTTC. This translates into CSVAQDRETDEQYF. The chain joins TRBV29-1 to TRBJ2-7, with 8 bases matching TRBD1. The CDR3 has 14 residues. Germline CDR1 reads SQVTM; CDR2 reads ANQGSEA. J lost 5 bases, V lost 4 bases, and 10 bases had no gene match.

This chain links TRBV29-1 with TRBJ1-2; D is uncertain. V was pared by 5 bases and J by 8 bases, with 18 bases between. The germline gives CDR1 SQVTM, CDR2 ANQGSEA. CDR3 length equals 13 residues. The CDR3: CSVSTGRSGGYTF. For the CDR3, the DNA is TGCAGCGTTTCTACCGGCAGGAGCGGGGGCTACACCTTC.

The rearrangement links TRBV7-2 to TRBJ2-7; 8 nucleotides agree with TRBD2. Germline V gene lookup returns CDR1 SGHTA and CDR2 FQGNSA. J lost 3 bases, V lost 5 bases, and 15 bases had no gene match. CDR3 length: 17 residues. The chain's CDR3 is CASSHSLGGAAGYEQYF. In nucleotides, the CDR3 is TGTGCCAGCAGCCATAGTCTCGGGGGGGCCGCGGGCTACGAGCAGTACTTC.

The J gene is TRBJ2-7, the V gene TRBV7-8, with 8 bases aligning to TRBD1. V trimming: 5 bases; J trimming: 2 bases; junction bases outside the gene matches: 11. Germline CDR1 SGHVS, CDR2 FQNEAQ. This CDR3 has 16 amino acids. CDR3 sequence (DNA): TGTGCCAGCAGCCGCGGGTTGGACAGGGTAACCTACGAGCAGTACTTC. This sequence encodes CASSRGLDRVTYEQYF.

The chain couples TRBV28 to TRBJ1-5; 9 positions agree with TRBD1. The CDR3 contains 16 residues. The germline V gene has CDR1 MDHEN and CDR2 SYDVKM. V was clipped by 6 bases and J by 6 bases; unmatched bases: 12. This chain's CDR3 is CASSSDRDRVRQPQHF. CDR3 DNA: TGTGCCAGCAGCTCAGACCGGGACAGGGTACGTCAGCCCCAGCATTTT.

A few counts support this clone. The chain is built from TRBV13 and TRBJ2-1; TRBD1 matches 9 bases. V trimming: 4 bases; J trimming: 4 bases; junction bases outside the gene matches: 5. There are 15 residues in the CDR3. Germline lookup yields CDR1 PRHDT and CDR2 FYEKMQ (reference sequence). The CDR3 loop reads CASSSGTGLYNEQFF. CDR3 bases: TGTGCCAGCAGCTCCGGGACAGGGCTTTACAATGAGCAGTTCTTC.

The J gene is TRBJ1-2, the V gene TRBV6-4, with D maybe TRBD1 (6 bases). The CDR3 loop spans 13 amino acids. Germline lookup yields CDR1 MRHNA and CDR2 SNTAGT. The V end was cut by 6 bases, the J end by 6 bases, with 14 bases between. The DNA of the CDR3 is TGTGCCAGCAGAAAACAGGGCACGAATGGCTACACCTTC. It yields the protein CASRKQGTNGYTF.

The rearrangement links TRBV7-9 to TRBJ2-3; D uncertain. The CDR3 extends over 15 amino acids. Germline loops: CDR1 SEHNR, CDR2 FQNEAQ (reference sequence). Trimming cost V 5 bases and J 3 bases, with 15 bases left between them. CDR3 protein: CASSPPTHWTDTQYF. CDR3 nucleotides: TGTGCCAGCAGCCCACCTACGCATTGGACAGATACGCAGTATTTT.

The rearrangement uses TRBV2 and TRBJ1-4, with a tentative D call TRBD1 (5 bases). Trimming took 6 bases from V and 8 from J, leaving 16 bases between them. The CDR3 length is 14 residues. Germline lookup yields CDR1 SNHLY and CDR2 FYNNEI. The CDR3 spells CASSAQVGFEKLFF. The CDR3 coding sequence is TGTGCCAGCAGCGCACAGGTGGGGTTCGAAAAACTGTTTTTT.

This clone was observed a single time. The rearrangement joins TRBV28 to TRBJ2-7; possible D gene TRBD2, 7 bases. Per germline, CDR1 MDHEN and CDR2 SYDVKM. Trimming pared 6 bases from V and 3 bases from J, leaving 12 bases between. The CDR3 spans 13 residues. CDR3 nucleotides: TGTGCCAGCAGGGGAGGGGGGGTCTACGAGCAGTACTTC. The encoded protein is CASRGGGVYEQYF. Full variable domain (outside the CDR3, taken from reference TRBV28 and TRBJ2-7): DVKVTQSSRYLVKRTGEKVFLECVQDMDHENMFWYRQDPGLGLRLIYFSYDVKMKEKGDIPEGYSVSREKKERFSLILESASTNQTSMYLCASRGGGVYEQYFGPGTRLTVT.

There are a few counts of this clone. V is TRBV7-8 and J is TRBJ1-1; D gene ambiguous. The germline gives CDR1 SGHVS, CDR2 FQNEAQ. The CDR3 is made up of 15 amino acids. The V end was cut by 1 base, the J end by 0 bases, with 9 bases between. CDR3: CASSLVAEMNTEAFF. The CDR3, as DNA: TGTGCCAGCAGCTTAGTCGCAGAAATGAACACTGAAGCTTTCTTT. The whole variable domain, filled in from reference TRBV7-8 and TRBJ1-1, reads GAGVSQSPRYKVAKRGQDVALRCDPISGHVSLFWYQQALGQGPEFLTYFQNEAQLDKSGLPSDRFFAERPEGSVSTLKIQRTQQEDSAVYLCASSLVAEMNTEAFFGQGTRLTVV.

This chain connects TRBV30 to TRBJ1-2, with D possibly TRBD1 on 6 matching bases. This CDR3 region has 14 residues. Germline V gene data show CDR1 as GTSNPN and CDR2 as SVGIG (reference sequence). Deletions cut 3 bases from V and 5 bases from J, with 16 bases between. CDR3 nucleotide sequence: TGTGCCTGGAGGGGGGCCAGCTGGGGTTATGGCTACACCTTC. This codes for CAWRGASWGYGYTF.

The chain links TRBV5-1 to TRBJ2-3; no clear D. With 6 bases removed from V and 1 base from J, the gap between germline ends came to 12 bases. This CDR3 region has 14 residues. The germline V gene has CDR1 SGHRS and CDR2 YFSETQ. In DNA form, the CDR3 reads TGCGCCAGCACCAGGAAGGATGGCACAGATACGCAGTATTTT. Protein sequence: CASTRKDGTDTQYF.

This clone came up a few times. The genes are TRBV4-3 and TRBJ1-4; a possible D gene is TRBD1 (6 bases). CDR1 and CDR2 from the germline V gene are LGHNA and YSLEER. The CDR3 has 16 residues. V was pared by 0 bases and J by 2 bases, with 10 bases between. The CDR3 sequence: CASSQEGGGTNEKLFF. The CDR3 nucleotides read TGCGCCAGCAGCCAAGAGGGTGGGGGCACTAATGAAAAACTGTTTTTT.

This chain joins TRBV4-1 and TRBJ2-4; TRBD1 might be the D (5 bases). V lost 6 bases to trimming and J lost 8 bases, with 17 bases between them. Germline V gene data show CDR1 as MGHRA and CDR2 as YSYEKL. The CDR3 sequence is 14 residues long. The CDR3 region has the DNA TGCGCCAGCAGGGATAGGGGTCCGGGCGACATTCAGTACTTC. It translates to CASRDRGPGDIQYF.

This clone was recorded a few times. This sequence joins TRBV7-9 and TRBJ1-2; the D is unclear. The V gene's germline CDR1 is SEHNR and CDR2 FQNEAQ (reference sequence). The CDR3 is 13 amino acids. Trimming pared 1 base from V and 3 bases from J, leaving 6 bases between. The CDR3 loop is CASSLEPDYGYTF. Here the CDR3 DNA reads TGTGCCAGCAGCTTAGAACCAGACTATGGCTACACCTTC.

This clone has more than one count but fewer than ten. The chain couples TRBV9 to TRBJ1-4; D is uncertain. Germline values: CDR1 SGDLS, CDR2 YYNGEE. This CDR3 has 15 amino acids. Deletions cut 0 bases from V and 6 bases from J, with 12 bases between. The CDR3 reads CASSVGRSFDEKLFF. The CDR3, as DNA: TGTGCCAGCAGCGTAGGGAGGTCTTTTGATGAAAAACTGTTTTTT.

Here the CDR3 reads CASSVNRVEAFF. For the CDR3, the DNA is TGTGCCAGCAGCGTTAACAGGGTGGAAGCTTTCTTT. This chain connects TRBV5-4 to TRBJ1-1; possible D gene TRBD1, 6 bases. Trimming cost V 4 bases and J 8 bases, with 12 bases left between them. Per the germline V gene, CDR1 is SGHNT and CDR2 is YYREEE (reference sequence). The CDR3 loop spans 12 amino acids.

Only a few counts were recorded for this clone. J is TRBJ2-2 and V is TRBV5-1, with D tentatively TRBD2 (6 bases). This CDR3 is built from 13 residues. CDR1 is SGHRS and CDR2 is YFSETQ in the germline V gene. The ends were cut back, 4 bases at V and 7 bases at J, with 11 bases in the middle. This CDR3 is CASSRGSGGELFF. CDR3 bases: TGCGCCAGCAGCCGGGGGTCGGGCGGGGAGCTGTTTTTT. Based on the CDR3 plus reference TRBV5-1 and TRBJ2-2, the full variable domain is KAGVTQTPRYLIKTRGQQVTLSCSPISGHRSVSWYQQTPGQGLQFLFEYFSETQRNKGNFPGRFSGRQFSNSRSEMNVSTLELGDSALYLCASSRGSGGELFFGEGSRLTVL.

The V and J genes are TRBV6-6 and TRBJ1-3; D is ambiguous. V was trimmed by 6 bases and J by 0 bases, leaving 3 bases between them. CDR3 length: 12 amino acids. Germline loops: CDR1 MNHNY, CDR2 SVGAGI (reference sequence). In DNA, the CDR3 is TGTGCCAGCAGCGGCTCTGGAAACACCATATATTTT. Its translation: CASSGSGNTIYF.

The V gene is TRBV19, the J gene TRBJ2-5; a weak D match, TRBD1 (7 bases). V lost 6 bases, J lost 6 bases, and 17 bases lay in between. Germline CDR1 is LNHDA and CDR2 is SQIVND (reference sequence). This CDR3 has 14 amino acids. The CDR3 is CASRAEQGRKTQYF. CDR3 sequence (DNA): TGTGCCAGTAGAGCCGAACAGGGGAGGAAGACCCAGTACTTC.

The chain links TRBV28 to TRBJ1-2, with 8 bases fitting TRBD1. Germline CDR1 MDHEN, CDR2 SYDVKM. Losses at the gene ends were 4 bases for V and 4 bases for J; bases not matched to a gene: 5. The CDR3 consists of 14 residues. CDR3 sequence: CASSSGQGLYGYTF. In DNA, the CDR3 is TGTGCCAGCAGTTCCGGACAGGGACTCTATGGCTACACCTTC.